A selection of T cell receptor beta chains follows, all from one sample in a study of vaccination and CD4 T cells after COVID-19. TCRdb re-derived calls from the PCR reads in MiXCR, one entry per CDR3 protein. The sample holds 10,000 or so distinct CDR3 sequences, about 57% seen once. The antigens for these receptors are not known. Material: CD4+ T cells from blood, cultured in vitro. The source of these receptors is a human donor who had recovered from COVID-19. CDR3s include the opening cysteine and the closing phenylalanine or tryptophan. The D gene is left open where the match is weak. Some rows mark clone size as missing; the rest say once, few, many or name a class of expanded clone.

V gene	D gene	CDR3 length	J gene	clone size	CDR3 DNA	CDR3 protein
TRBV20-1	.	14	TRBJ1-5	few	TGCAGTGCTAGCGGCCGGGCGGGCAATCAGCCCCAGCATTTT	CSASGRAGNQPQHF
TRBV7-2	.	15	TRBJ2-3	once	TGTGCCAGCAGCTTCGACAGGATTATCACAGATACGCAGTATTTT	CASSFDRIITDTQYF
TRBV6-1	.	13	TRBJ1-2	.	TGTGCCAGCAGGGGACCTGGGGGCTATGGCTACACCTTC	CASRGPGGYGYTF
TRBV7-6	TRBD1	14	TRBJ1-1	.	TGTGCCAGCAGCTTCCAGGGGGCTGACACTGAAGCTTTCTTT	CASSFQGADTEAFF
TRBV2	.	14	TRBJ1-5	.	TGTGCCAGCACGTCTCAGGGTAGCAATCAGCCCCAGCATTTT	CASTSQGSNQPQHF
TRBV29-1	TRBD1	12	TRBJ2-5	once	TGCAGCGTGGACCGGACAGGGGAGACCCAGTACTTC	CSVDRTGETQYF
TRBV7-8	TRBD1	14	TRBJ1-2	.	TGTGCCAGCAGCTCGGCGGGGACAGGGAATGGCTACACCTTC	CASSSAGTGNGYTF
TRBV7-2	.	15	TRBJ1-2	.	TGTGCCAGCAGCCCAAGGACAGTGGGGGGCTATGGCTACACCTTC	CASSPRTVGGYGYTF
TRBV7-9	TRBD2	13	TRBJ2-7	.	TGTGCCAGCAGCTACGGGACTAGCGGAGAGCAGTACTTC	CASSYGTSGEQYF
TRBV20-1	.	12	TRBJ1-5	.	TGCAGTGCTGTTACGGGGAATCAGCCCCAGCATTTT	CSAVTGNQPQHF
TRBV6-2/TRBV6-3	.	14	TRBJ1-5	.	TGTGCCAGCAGTTACGAGATCCAGGGTCAGCCCCAGCATTTT	CASSYEIQGQPQHF
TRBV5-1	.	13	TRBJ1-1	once	TGCGCCAGCACGACAGGCCCTTTGACTGAAGCTTTCTTT	CASTTGPLTEAFF
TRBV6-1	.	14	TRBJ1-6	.	TGTGCCAGTCGAAATGACAGGCCTGGCTCACCCCTCCACTTT	CASRNDRPGSPLHF
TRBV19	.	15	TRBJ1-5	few	TGTGCCAGTAAGGGGCAGATTTTTAGCAATCAGCCCCAGCATTTT	CASKGQIFSNQPQHF
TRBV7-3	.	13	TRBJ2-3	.	TGTGCCAGCAGCTTAGAAGGGAGGGATACGCAGTATTTT	CASSLEGRDTQYF
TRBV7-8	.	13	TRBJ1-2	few	TGTGCCAGCAGCTTAGTGTCTGGTACGGGCTACACCTTC	CASSLVSGTGYTF